The 14 T cell receptor beta chains below all came from one sample that was sequenced in a study of Ad26.COV2.S vaccination and SARS-CoV-2 variants. Treatment here: 15 to 20 received Ad26.COV2.S at low or high dose, single or two shots; several received placebo; per-sample allocation not given. Sample collection was performed on day 63 after the first vaccine or placebo injection. Data came from immunoSEQ multiplex PCR; TCRdb stores just in-frame clones and leaves some out. The profile shows about 350,000 clones, roughly 90% of them singletons. The material sequenced was peripheral blood, taken in a trial of Ad26.COV2.S vaccine versus placebo. All receptors derive from a person aged 18 to 59 who received the Ad26.COV2.S COVID-19 vaccine or a placebo.

The chain has TRBV6-2 or TRBV6-3 and TRBJ2-1; the match to TRBD2 covers 10 bases. V trimming: 6 bases; J trimming: 4 bases; junction bases outside the gene matches: 3. Germline V CDR1 and CDR2: MNHEY, SVGEGT. This CDR3 is 14 amino acids long. DNA for the CDR3: TGTGCCAGCAGCTTACTAGCGGGGTACAATGAGCAGTTCTTC. It codes for CASSLLAGYNEQFF.

V and J are TRBV3-1 (or the pseudogene TRBV3-2) and TRBJ1-1; D not certain. With 3 bases removed from V and 0 bases from J, the gap between germline ends came to 11 bases. This CDR3 spans 15 amino acids. Germline assignment: CDR1 LGHDT and CDR2 YNNKEL (reference sequence). The CDR3 nucleotides read TGTGCCAGCAGCCAGCAGCCCTTCGTGAACACTGAAGCTTTCTTT. It is translated as CASSQQPFVNTEAFF.

The chain joins TRBV7-2 to TRBJ2-7, with 7 bases fitting TRBD1. This CDR3 comprises 14 residues. In germline, CDR1 is SGHTA, CDR2 FQGNSA. J was trimmed by 2 bases and V by 5 bases; bases with no gene match: 6. The CDR3, as DNA: TGTGCCAGCAGCAAAGGACAGGAAGCCTACGAGCAGTACTTC. Protein: CASSKGQEAYEQYF.

This CDR3 is CASSLDRNLYNSPLHF. CDR3 bases: TGTGCCAGCAGCTTGGACAGAAACCTCTATAATTCACCCCTCCACTTT. The chain is built from TRBV11-1 and TRBJ1-6, with D possibly TRBD1 on 6 matching bases. Looked up from germline, CDR1 is SGHAT and CDR2 is FQDESV (reference sequence). The CDR3 has 16 amino acids. The V and J ends lost 3 bases and 3 bases respectively, with 12 bases between them.

This sequence joins TRBV9 and TRBJ2-2; 7 positions agree with TRBD1. Trimming took 4 bases from V and 0 from J; bases not matched to a gene: 6. There are 16 residues in the CDR3. The V gene's germline CDR1 is SGDLS and CDR2 YYNGEE. The CDR3 region is CASSPRTGSNTGELFF. In nucleotides, the CDR3 is TGTGCCAGCAGCCCGAGGACAGGCTCGAACACCGGGGAGCTGTTTTTT.

The gene calls are TRBV30 and TRBJ2-7; TRBD2 aligns across 11 bases. CDR3 size: 14 residues. V dropped 0 bases and J dropped 6; count of bases not matched to a gene: 4. CDR1 GTSNPN and CDR2 SVGIG come from the germline V gene (reference sequence). The CDR3 region has the DNA TGTGCCTGGAGTGTAACTAGCGGGAGATCCGAGCAGTACTTC. Its translation is CAWSVTSGRSEQYF.

The chain employs TRBV29-1 and TRBJ2-5; D assignment may be TRBD1 or TRBD2 (7 bases each). CDR3 length: 12 amino acids. Germline values: CDR1 SQVTM, CDR2 ANQGSEA. The V end was cut by 6 bases, the J end by 4 bases, with 12 bases between. The CDR3 region has the DNA TGCAGCGTAGGGAGGGGGCGAGAGACCCAGTACTTC. Translating it yields CSVGRGRETQYF.

This CDR3 reads CASGTIFLNEKLFF. The CDR3 DNA follows: TGTGCCAGCGGAACGATCTTCCTTAATGAAAAACTGTTTTTT. This chain joins TRBV27 and TRBJ1-4; no firm D call. The CDR3 runs to 14 residues. Germline V gene data show CDR1 as MNHEY and CDR2 as SMNVEV (reference sequence). Trimming removed 8 bases from V and 4 bases from J, with 14 bases in between.

This clone was detected once. The chain is built from TRBV27 and TRBJ1-1; no clear D gene. The CDR3 is 13 amino acids. Looked up from germline, CDR1 is MNHEY and CDR2 is SMNVEV (reference sequence). Trimming took off 6 bases at V and 0 bases at J, with 8 bases between the two ends. The CDR3 DNA is TGTGCCAGCAGCCCGCATATGAACACTGAAGCTTTCTTT. Translating it yields CASSPHMNTEAFF.

The chain combines TRBV7-9 with TRBJ2-7; D gene unclear. This CDR3 is built from 14 residues. The germline gives CDR1 SEHNR, CDR2 FQNEAQ (reference sequence). V lost 4 bases to trimming and J lost 0 bases, with 10 bases between them. CDR3 residues: CASSSTLSSYEQYF. The CDR3 nucleotides read TGTGCCAGCAGCTCCACCCTAAGCTCCTACGAGCAGTACTTC. The variable domain in full, with the rest retrieved from reference TRBV7-9 and TRBJ2-7, is DTGVSQNPRHKITKRGQNVTFRCDPISEHNRLYWYRQTLGQGPEFLTYFQNEAQLEKSRLLSDRFSAERPKGSFSTLEIQRTEQGDSAMYLCASSSTLSSYEQYFGPGTRLTVT.

This sequence joins TRBV4-3 and TRBJ1-2; the match to TRBD1 covers 8 bases. This CDR3 has 16 residues. The V gene end was trimmed by 1 base and the J gene end by 1 base; junction bases not matched to a gene: 5. Germline values: CDR1 LGHNA, CDR2 YSLEER. The CDR3 sequence: CASSQGTGRNNYGYTF. The DNA for the CDR3 is TGCGCCAGCAGCCAAGGGACAGGGCGGAATAACTATGGCTACACCTTC.

The rearrangement joins TRBV29-1 to TRBJ1-2, with D possibly matching TRBD1 (6 bases). The CDR3 contains 14 residues. The germline CDR1 and CDR2 sequences are SQVTM and ANQGSEA. V lost 6 bases, J lost 4 bases, and 18 bases lay in between. CDR3 sequence reads: CSVSWDTSSYGYTF. CDR3 sequence (DNA): TGCAGCGTCTCTTGGGACACATCATCCTATGGCTACACCTTC. The full variable domain, with the rest looked up from reference TRBV29-1 and TRBJ1-2, is SAVISQKPSRDICQRGTSLTIQCQVDSQVTMMFWYRQQPGQSLTLIATANQGSEATYESGFVIDKFPISRPNLTFSTLTVSNMSPEDSSIYLCSVSWDTSSYGYTFGSGTRLTVV.

The CDR3 DNA sequence: TGTGCCAGCAGCTTATGGCCTCTTGTCGGGAGTCCCCATGAGCAGTTCTTC. Protein sequence: CASSLWPLVGSPHEQFF. The V gene is TRBV7-9, the J gene TRBJ2-1; TRBD2 is a possible D gene (6 bases). Per germline, CDR1 SEHNR and CDR2 FQNEAQ (reference sequence). The CDR3 length is 17 residues. Trimming took off 2 bases at V and 8 bases at J, with 22 bases between the two ends. The whole variable domain, filled in from reference TRBV7-9 and TRBJ2-1, reads DTGVSQNPRHKITKRGQNVTFRCDPISEHNRLYWYRQTLGQGPEFLTYFQNEAQLEKSRLLSDRFSAERPKGSFSTLEIQRTEQGDSAMYLCASSLWPLVGSPHEQFFGPGTRLTVL.

The chain combines TRBV18 with TRBJ1-6; D ambiguous. The CDR3 is 16 amino acids. V was cut by 3 bases and J by 5 bases, with 14 bases left in between. The V gene's germline CDR1 is KGHSH and CDR2 LQKENI. CDR3 sequence (DNA): TGTGCCAGCTCACCGACCGCTACCAAGGATAATTCACCCCTCCACTTT. Translating it yields CASSPTATKDNSPLHF.